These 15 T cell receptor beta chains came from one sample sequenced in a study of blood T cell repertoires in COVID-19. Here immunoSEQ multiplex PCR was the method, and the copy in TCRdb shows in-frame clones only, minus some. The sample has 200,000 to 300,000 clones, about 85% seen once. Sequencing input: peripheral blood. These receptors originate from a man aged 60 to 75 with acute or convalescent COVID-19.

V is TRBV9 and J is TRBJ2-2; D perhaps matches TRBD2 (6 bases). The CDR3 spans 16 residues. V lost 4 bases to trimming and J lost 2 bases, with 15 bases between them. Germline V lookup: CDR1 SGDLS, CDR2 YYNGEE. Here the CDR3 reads CASSPVGRLNTGELFF. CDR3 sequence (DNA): TGTGCCAGCAGCCCCGTGGGGAGGTTAAACACCGGGGAGCTGTTTTTT. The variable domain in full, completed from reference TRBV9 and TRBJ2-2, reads DSGVTQTPKHLITATGQRVTLRCSPRSGDLSVYWYQQSLDQGLQFLIQYYNGEERAKGNILERFSAQQFPDLHSELNLSSLELGDSALYFCASSPVGRLNTGELFFGEGSRLTVL.

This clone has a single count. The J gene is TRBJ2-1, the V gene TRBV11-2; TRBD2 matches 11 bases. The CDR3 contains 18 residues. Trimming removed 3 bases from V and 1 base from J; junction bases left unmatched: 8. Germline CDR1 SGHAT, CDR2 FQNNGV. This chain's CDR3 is CASSFGSTSGRSYNEQFF. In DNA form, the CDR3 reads TGTGCCAGCAGCTTTGGTTCTACTAGCGGGAGATCCTACAATGAGCAGTTCTTC.

The CDR3 nucleotides are TGTGCCAGCAGCGTCGCGGGAGTGCGCGGCTATGAGCAGTTCTTC. Residues: CASSVAGVRGYEQFF. The chain carries TRBV9 and TRBJ2-1; 7 bases match TRBD2. In germline, CDR1 is SGDLS, CDR2 YYNGEE. The CDR3 runs 15 residues. V gave up 2 bases and J gave up 8 bases; unmatched junction bases: 10.

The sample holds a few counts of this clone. The DNA for the CDR3 is TGTGCCAGTAGTATTAGGACTGCAGGGGATATAGCCAAAAACATTCAGTACTTC. It translates to CASSIRTAGDIAKNIQYF. The chain uses TRBV19 and TRBJ2-4; D perhaps matches TRBD1 (6 bases). CDR3 length equals 18 residues. V lost 3 bases to trimming and J lost 0 bases, with 18 bases between them. Germline V gene data show CDR1 as LNHDA and CDR2 as SQIVND (reference sequence).

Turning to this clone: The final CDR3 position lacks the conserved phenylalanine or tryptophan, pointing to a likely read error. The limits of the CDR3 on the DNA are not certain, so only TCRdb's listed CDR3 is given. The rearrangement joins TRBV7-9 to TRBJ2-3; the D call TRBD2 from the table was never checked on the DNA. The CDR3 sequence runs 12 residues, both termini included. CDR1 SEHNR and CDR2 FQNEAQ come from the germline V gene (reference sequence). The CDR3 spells CASSFRLAGGPL.

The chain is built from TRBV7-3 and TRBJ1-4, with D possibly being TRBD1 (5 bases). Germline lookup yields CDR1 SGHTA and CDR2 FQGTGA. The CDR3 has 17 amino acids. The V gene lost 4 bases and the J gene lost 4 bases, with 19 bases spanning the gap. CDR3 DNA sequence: TGTGCCAGCAGCTCAAACTTTGACAGCTTTCTTAATGAAAAACTGTTTTTT. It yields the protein CASSSNFDSFLNEKLFF.

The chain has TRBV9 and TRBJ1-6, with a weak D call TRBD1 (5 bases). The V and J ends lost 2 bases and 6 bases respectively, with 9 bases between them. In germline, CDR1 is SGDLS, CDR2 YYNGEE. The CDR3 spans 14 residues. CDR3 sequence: CASSVAGFNSPLHF. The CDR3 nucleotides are TGTGCCAGCAGCGTGGCAGGGTTTAATTCACCCCTCCACTTT.

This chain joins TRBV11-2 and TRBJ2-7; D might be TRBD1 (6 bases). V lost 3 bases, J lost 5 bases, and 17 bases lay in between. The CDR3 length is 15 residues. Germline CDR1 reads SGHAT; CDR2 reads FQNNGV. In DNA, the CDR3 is TGTGCCAGCAGCTTTGGACAGCCAAGTCGGGACGAGCAGTACTTC. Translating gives CASSFGQPSRDEQYF.

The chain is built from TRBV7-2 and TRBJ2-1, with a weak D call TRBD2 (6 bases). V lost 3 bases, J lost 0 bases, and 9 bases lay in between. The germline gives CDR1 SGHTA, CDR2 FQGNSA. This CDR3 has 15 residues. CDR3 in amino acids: CASSFSGFSYNEQFF. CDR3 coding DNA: TGTGCCAGCAGCTTTAGCGGCTTCTCCTACAATGAGCAGTTCTTC.

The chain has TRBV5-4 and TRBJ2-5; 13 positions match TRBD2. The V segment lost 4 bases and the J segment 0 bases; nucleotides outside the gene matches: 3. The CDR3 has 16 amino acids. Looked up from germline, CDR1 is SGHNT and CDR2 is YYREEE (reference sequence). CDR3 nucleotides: TGTGCCAGCAGCCCAGGGACTAGCGGGAACCAAGAGACCCAGTACTTC. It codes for CASSPGTSGNQETQYF.

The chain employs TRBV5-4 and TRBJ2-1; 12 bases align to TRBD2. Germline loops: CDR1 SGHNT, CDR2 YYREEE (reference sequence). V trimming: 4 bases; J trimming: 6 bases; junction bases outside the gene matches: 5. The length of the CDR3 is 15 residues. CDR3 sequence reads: CASSRSGLAGNEQFF. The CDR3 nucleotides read TGTGCCAGCAGCCGCTCGGGACTAGCGGGCAATGAGCAGTTCTTC.

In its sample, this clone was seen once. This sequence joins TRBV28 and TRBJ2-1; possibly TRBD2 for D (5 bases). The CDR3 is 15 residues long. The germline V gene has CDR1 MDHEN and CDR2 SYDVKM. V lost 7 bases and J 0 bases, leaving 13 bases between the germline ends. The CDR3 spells CASTVPSGSYNEQFF. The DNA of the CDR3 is TGTGCCAGCACGGTACCCAGCGGCTCCTACAATGAGCAGTTCTTC.

The chain's CDR3 is CASSQDRGRTPYF. Written as DNA, the CDR3 is TGTGCCAGCAGCCAAGATCGAGGGAGGACACCGTACTTC. The chain couples TRBV14 to TRBJ2-7; possibly TRBD2 for D (6 bases). This CDR3 region has 13 residues. The V end was cut by 0 bases, the J end by 12 bases, with 15 bases between. CDR1 and CDR2 from the germline V gene are SGHDN and FVKESK. The full variable domain, completed using reference TRBV14 and TRBJ2-7, is EAGVTQFPSHSVIEKGQTVTLRCDPISGHDNLYWYRRVMGKEIKFLLHFVKESKQDESGMPNNRFLAERTGGTYSTLKVQPAELEDSGVYFCASSQDRGRTPYFGPGTRLTVT.

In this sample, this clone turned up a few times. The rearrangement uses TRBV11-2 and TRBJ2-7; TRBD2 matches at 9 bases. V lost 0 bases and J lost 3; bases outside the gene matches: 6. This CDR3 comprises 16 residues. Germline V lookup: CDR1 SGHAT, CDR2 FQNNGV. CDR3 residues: CASSLDLAGFYYEQYF. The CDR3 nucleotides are TGTGCCAGCAGCTTAGACCTAGCGGGGTTCTACTACGAGCAGTACTTC.

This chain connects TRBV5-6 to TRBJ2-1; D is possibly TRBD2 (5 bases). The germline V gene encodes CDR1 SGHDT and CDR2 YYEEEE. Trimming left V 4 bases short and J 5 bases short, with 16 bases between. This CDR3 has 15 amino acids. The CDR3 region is CASSPGRRIDNEQFF. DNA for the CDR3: TGTGCCAGCAGCCCGGGAAGGAGAATTGACAATGAGCAGTTCTTC.